This T cell receptor (beta chain) originates from a study of cytotoxic CD8 clonotypes in ibrutinib-treated CLL. The CDR3 covers 14 residues. V shed 3 bases and J 8 bases; nucleotides not matched to a gene: 5. From germline, CDR1 is SGHTA and CDR2 FQGNSA. Using immunoSEQ multiplex PCR, the repertoire was profiled, and TCRdb retains in-frame clones only, with some absent. This sample yields 50,000 or so clones, of which roughly 80% are seen a single time; roughly 22% belongs to the top ten. This clone was detected once. The sequence was obtained from a human donor with chronic lymphocytic leukemia. The chain uses TRBV7-2 and TRBJ2-1; 9 bases line up with TRBD1. This sample comprised PBMCs, obtained after 24 months of ibrutinib treatment. Here the CDR3 reads CASSFRQGGDEQFF. The CDR3 DNA reads as TGTGCCAGCAGCTTTAGACAGGGGGGCGATGAGCAGTTCTTC.